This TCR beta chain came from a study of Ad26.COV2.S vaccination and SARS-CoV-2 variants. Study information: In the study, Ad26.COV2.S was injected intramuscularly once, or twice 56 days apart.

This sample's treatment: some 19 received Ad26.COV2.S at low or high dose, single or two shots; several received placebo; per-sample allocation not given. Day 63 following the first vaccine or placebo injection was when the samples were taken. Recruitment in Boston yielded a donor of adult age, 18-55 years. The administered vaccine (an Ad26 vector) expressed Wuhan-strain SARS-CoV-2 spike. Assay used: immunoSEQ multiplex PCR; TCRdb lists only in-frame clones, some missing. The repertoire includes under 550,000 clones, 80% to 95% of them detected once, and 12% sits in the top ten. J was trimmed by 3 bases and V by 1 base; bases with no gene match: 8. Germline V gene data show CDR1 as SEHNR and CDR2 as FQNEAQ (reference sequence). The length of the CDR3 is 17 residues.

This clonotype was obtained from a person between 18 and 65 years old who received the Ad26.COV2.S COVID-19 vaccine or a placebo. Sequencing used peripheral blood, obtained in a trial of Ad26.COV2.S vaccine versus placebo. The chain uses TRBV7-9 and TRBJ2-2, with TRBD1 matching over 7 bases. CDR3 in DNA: TGTGCCAGCAGCTTAGATTTGTTCGGACAGGACACCGGGGAGCTGTTTTTT. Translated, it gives CASSLDLFGQDTGELFF.